The 8 T cell receptor beta chains reported below all come from one sample, sequenced in a study of blood T cell repertoires in COVID-19. Clones were sequenced by immunoSEQ multiplex PCR, and TCRdb holds only the in-frame ones, with some missing. The sample has about 210,000 clones, about 90% seen once. The specimen was peripheral blood. The receptors here all came from a man between 18 and 35 years old with active or convalescent COVID-19.

V usage is TRBV19 and J usage is TRBJ1-2; the D gene is possibly TRBD1 (6 bases). There are 13 residues in the CDR3. Germline assignment: CDR1 LNHDA and CDR2 SQIVND (reference sequence). The V end was cut by 6 bases, the J end by 8 bases, with 16 bases between. CDR3 amino acids: CASREQGLGGYTF. The CDR3 DNA is TGTGCCAGTAGGGAACAGGGCCTCGGAGGCTACACCTTC. Using reference TRBV19 and TRBJ1-2 for the parts outside the CDR3, the full variable domain is DGGITQSPKYLFRKEGQNVTLSCEQNLNHDAMYWYRQDPGQGLRLIYYSQIVNDFQKGDIAEGYSVSREKKESFPLTVTSAQKNPTAFYLCASREQGLGGYTFGSGTRLTVV.

This clone is a singleton in its sample. The gene calls are TRBV19 and TRBJ2-7; D is possibly TRBD2 (5 bases). V lost 4 bases and J 0 bases, leaving 10 bases between the germline ends. Germline CDR1 LNHDA, CDR2 SQIVND (reference sequence). The CDR3 runs to 14 residues. The CDR3 region is CASSSRENSYEQYF. CDR3 DNA: TGTGCCAGTAGTAGCCGGGAAAACTCCTACGAGCAGTACTTC.

CDR3 DNA sequence: TGTGCCAGCAGCTTGGCCGGAGGCTGGAACACTGAAGCTTTCTTT. This gives the protein CASSLAGGWNTEAFF. The J gene is TRBJ1-1, the V gene TRBV5-5, with D unresolved. CDR1 and CDR2 from the germline V gene are SGHKS and YYEKEE (reference sequence). V was shortened by 0 bases and J by 1 base, with 10 bases between the two germline ends. This CDR3 comprises 15 residues.

This chain joins TRBV30 and TRBJ1-2, with 9 nucleotides matching TRBD1. Germline CDR1 reads GTSNPN; CDR2 reads SVGIG (reference sequence). The V and J ends lost 0 bases and 8 bases, in that order; junction bases with no gene match: 4. The CDR3 runs to 13 residues. The CDR3 sequence: CAWSVGTGRGYTF. The CDR3 bases are TGTGCCTGGAGTGTTGGGACAGGGCGCGGCTACACCTTC.

This chain links TRBV5-8 with TRBJ2-7, with D possibly matching TRBD2 (6 bases). The CDR3 runs to 15 residues. V lost 6 bases to trimming and J lost 2 bases, with 18 bases between them. In germline, CDR1 is SGHTS, CDR2 YDEGEE. CDR3 loop: CASKPKDYRPYEQYF. The CDR3 region has the DNA TGTGCCAGCAAACCTAAGGACTACCGCCCCTACGAGCAGTACTTC.

The rearrangement links TRBV30 to TRBJ1-6; the match to TRBD1 covers 7 bases. This CDR3 contains 14 residues. The V gene end was trimmed by 3 bases and the J gene end by 10 bases; junction bases not matched to a gene: 9. Germline loops: CDR1 GTSNPN, CDR2 SVGIG (reference sequence). This CDR3 is CAWRGDSGWSPLHF. CDR3 coding DNA: TGTGCCTGGAGGGGGGACAGTGGTTGGTCACCCCTCCACTTT.

Ten or more counts support this clone. The chain links TRBV6-5 to TRBJ1-2; 8 bases align to TRBD1. Germline-derived CDR1 and CDR2 are MNHEY and SVGAGI. V dropped 5 bases and J dropped 0; count of bases not matched to a gene: 5. This CDR3 is 15 amino acids long. DNA of the CDR3: TGTGCCAGCAGTCAACAGGGGGGCCCTAACTATGGCTACACCTTC. Translated, it gives CASSQQGGPNYGYTF.

The J gene is TRBJ1-3, the V gene TRBV19; TRBD1 is a possible D gene (6 bases). CDR1 and CDR2 from the germline V gene are LNHDA and SQIVND (reference sequence). CDR3 length: 14 amino acids. V lost 4 bases and J lost 4, with 11 bases in between. The CDR3 protein is CASSTQGFGNTIYF. The CDR3 DNA sequence: TGTGCCAGTAGTACACAGGGATTCGGAAACACCATATATTTT.